A single sample is the source of the 18 T cell receptor beta chains below, sequenced in a study of OX40 agonist ivuxolimab in advanced cancers. The assay was immunoSEQ multiplex PCR, and TCRdb's table has in-frame clones only and misses some. The data contain around 53,000 clones, roughly 73% of them singletons. Sample: CD4+ or CD8+ T cells sorted from blood, taken in a trial of the OX40 agonist ivuxolimab. These receptors all come from an adult with an advanced solid tumor such as melanoma, head and neck, liver or kidney cancer.

The chain couples TRBV19 to TRBJ1-4; perhaps TRBD1 as D (6 bases). The V and J ends lost 3 bases and 2 bases respectively, with 16 bases between them. The V gene's germline CDR1 is LNHDA and CDR2 SQIVND (reference sequence). CDR3 size: 17 residues. CDR3 residues: CASSIGTGARTNEKLFF. CDR3 sequence (DNA): TGTGCCAGTAGTATCGGAACGGGGGCGCGGACTAATGAAAAACTGTTTTTT.

The gene calls are TRBV9 and TRBJ1-2, with D unresolved. V lost 4 bases and J 8 bases, leaving 21 bases between the germline ends. CDR1 is SGDLS, CDR2 YYNGEE, per germline. The CDR3 totals 15 residues. As DNA, the CDR3 is TGTGCCAGCAGCTCCCGCATGATGGCCCTGGAAGGCTACACCTTC. Amino acid sequence: CASSSRMMALEGYTF. The variable domain in full, completed from reference TRBV9 and TRBJ1-2, reads DSGVTQTPKHLITATGQRVTLRCSPRSGDLSVYWYQQSLDQGLQFLIQYYNGEERAKGNILERFSAQQFPDLHSELNLSSLELGDSALYFCASSSRMMALEGYTFGSGTRLTVV.

This clone was seen a handful of times. V gene TRBV30 combines with J gene TRBJ1-1; D unclear. Germline V gene lookup returns CDR1 GTSNPN and CDR2 SVGIG (reference sequence). With 2 bases removed from V and 2 bases from J, the gap between germline ends came to 9 bases. CDR3 size: 13 residues. The CDR3 spells CAWSRNRNTEAFF. The CDR3 DNA follows: TGTGCCTGGAGTCGGAACCGAAACACTGAAGCTTTCTTT. Filled out from reference TRBV30 and TRBJ1-1, the complete variable domain reads SQTIHQWPATLVQPVGSPLSLECTVEGTSNPNLYWYRQAAGRGLQLLFYSVGIGQISSEVPQNLSASRPQDRQFILSSKKLLLSDSGFYLCAWSRNRNTEAFFGQGTRLTVV.

The V call is TRBV30, the J call TRBJ1-2; maybe TRBD1 (6 bases). The CDR3 runs 13 residues. Between the trimmed V and J ends, which lost 4 bases and 5 bases, there was a span of 14 bases. The germline V gene has CDR1 GTSNPN and CDR2 SVGIG (reference sequence). CDR3 amino acids: CAWTHREEYGYTF. Here the CDR3 DNA reads TGTGCCTGGACGCACAGGGAAGAGTATGGCTACACCTTC.

The chain employs TRBV4-2 and TRBJ2-4; TRBD2 matches 10 bases. The J segment lost 1 base and the V segment lost 0 bases, leaving 12 bases of the junction unmatched. Germline loops: CDR1 LGHNA, CDR2 YNFKEQ. The CDR3 length is 20 residues. The CDR3 coding sequence is TGTGCCAGCAGCCAAGACGGGCTAGCGGGAGTGAAGGAGGCCAAAAACATTCAGTACTTC. Translating gives CASSQDGLAGVKEAKNIQYF.

This chain joins TRBV18 and TRBJ2-1; tentatively, D is TRBD2 (7 bases). CDR3 length: 14 residues. Germline CDR1 is KGHSH and CDR2 is LQKENI. V lost 4 bases to trimming and J lost 7 bases, with 14 bases between them. Here the CDR3 DNA reads TGTGCCAGCTCACGACGGGGGGCGGGGAATGAGCAGTTCTTC. It codes for CASSRRGAGNEQFF.

The table lists this clone with a few counts. The chain uses TRBV5-1 and TRBJ1-5, with TRBD1 as a possible D gene (5 bases). Trimming removed 4 bases at V and 0 bases at J, with 11 bases between. The length of the CDR3 is 15 residues. Germline CDR1 reads SGHRS; CDR2 reads YFSETQ. CDR3 sequence (DNA): TGCGCCAGCAGCCACAATGGGGGTAGCAATCAGCCCCAGCATTTT. Amino acid sequence: CASSHNGGSNQPQHF.

This chain connects TRBV5-6 to TRBJ1-2; no firm D call. The V end was cut by 1 base, the J end by 2 bases, with 15 bases between. Germline CDR1 reads SGHDT; CDR2 reads YYEEEE. This CDR3 is 16 amino acids long. CDR3 nucleotides: TGTGCCAGCAGCTTGCGGGTCAGAACTGCGAACTATGGCTACACCTTC. Its protein is CASSLRVRTANYGYTF.

CDR3 loop: CASSLSRDTQYF. The DNA for the CDR3 is TGTGCCAGCAGCTTATCTAGGGATACGCAGTATTTT. The J gene is TRBJ2-3, the V gene TRBV7-6; D remains unclear. The length of the CDR3 is 12 residues. Germline V lookup: CDR1 SGHVS, CDR2 FNYEAQ. The V end lost 2 bases, the J end lost 6 bases, and 6 bases lay between the germline ends.

This clone was counted between two and nine times. This sequence joins TRBV20-1 and TRBJ1-1; 9 nucleotides align to TRBD1. The CDR3 has 11 amino acids. Germline loops: CDR1 DFQATT, CDR2 SNEGSKA (reference sequence). The trim removed 6 bases at V and 8 bases at J, leaving 4 bases unmatched. The CDR3 loop is CSARTGAEAFF. CDR3 DNA sequence: TGCAGTGCACGGACAGGGGCCGAAGCTTTCTTT.

This clone was seen a handful of times. The rearrangement links TRBV6-5 to TRBJ1-6, with 7 nucleotides matching TRBD1. This CDR3 is 15 amino acids long. CDR1 is MNHEY, CDR2 SVGAGI, per germline. With 6 bases clipped from V and 7 bases from J, the junction kept 9 bases outside the gene matches. The CDR3 loop reads CASSPSGTANSPLHF. For the CDR3, the DNA is TGTGCCAGCAGCCCCTCCGGGACAGCCAATTCACCCCTCCACTTT.

The chain employs TRBV5-1 and TRBJ2-1; tentative D call: TRBD1 (5 bases). CDR3 length: 15 amino acids. Trimming took off 2 bases at V and 3 bases at J, with 12 bases between the two ends. Germline assignment: CDR1 SGHRS and CDR2 YFSETQ. The CDR3 DNA is TGCGCCAGCAGCTTAGGGGCAGCGCTCTACAATGAGCAGTTCTTC. Translated, it gives CASSLGAALYNEQFF. Based on the CDR3 plus reference TRBV5-1 and TRBJ2-1, the full variable domain is KAGVTQTPRYLIKTRGQQVTLSCSPISGHRSVSWYQQTPGQGLQFLFEYFSETQRNKGNFPGRFSGRQFSNSRSEMNVSTLELGDSALYLCASSLGAALYNEQFFGPGTRLTVL.

V gene TRBV7-9 combines with J gene TRBJ2-7; 7 nucleotides line up with TRBD1. The CDR3 is 15 residues long. Trimming took 7 bases from V and 5 from J; bases not matched to a gene: 14. Per the germline V gene, CDR1 is SEHNR and CDR2 is FQNEAQ (reference sequence). The CDR3 region has the DNA TGTGCCAGCATTGGGGGTCAGACAGGGAAGAACGAGCAGTACTTC. Translating gives CASIGGQTGKNEQYF.

The J gene is TRBJ1-2, the V gene TRBV29-1; TRBD1 matches 9 bases. The CDR3 has 14 amino acids. With 7 bases clipped from V and 8 bases from J, the junction kept 14 bases outside the gene matches. Germline CDR1 and CDR2: SQVTM and ANQGSEA. In nucleotides, the CDR3 is TGCAGCGGCGGACAGGGGTCGGGTGCGGGAGGCTACACCTTC. It codes for CSGGQGSGAGGYTF. Full variable domain (outside the CDR3, taken from reference TRBV29-1 and TRBJ1-2): SAVISQKPSRDICQRGTSLTIQCQVDSQVTMMFWYRQQPGQSLTLIATANQGSEATYESGFVIDKFPISRPNLTFSTLTVSNMSPEDSSIYLCSGGQGSGAGGYTFGSGTRLTVV.

This chain uses TRBV27 with TRBJ1-4; tentative D call: TRBD1 (5 bases). In germline, CDR1 is MNHEY, CDR2 SMNVEV (reference sequence). This CDR3 contains 16 residues. Trimming took off 2 bases at V and 5 bases at J, with 15 bases between the two ends. The CDR3 loop reads CASSLRPWGVNEKLFF. The CDR3, as DNA: TGTGCCAGCAGTTTACGGCCCTGGGGGGTGAATGAAAAACTGTTTTTT.

The rearrangement links TRBV5-5 to TRBJ1-2; D remains ambiguous. Between the trimmed V and J ends, which lost 0 bases and 0 bases, there was a span of 9 bases. The V gene's germline CDR1 is SGHKS and CDR2 YYEKEE (reference sequence). This CDR3 has 15 residues. The CDR3 region is CASSLGKAANYGYTF. As DNA, the CDR3 is TGTGCCAGCAGCTTGGGGAAGGCGGCTAACTATGGCTACACCTTC.

V usage is TRBV5-1 and J usage is TRBJ1-2, with D perhaps TRBD1 (5 bases). The germline CDR1 and CDR2 sequences are SGHRS and YFSETQ. V lost 4 bases and J 3 bases, leaving 7 bases between the germline ends. The CDR3 spans 12 residues. In nucleotides, the CDR3 is TGCGCCAGCAGCCGGGGGGACTATGGCTACACCTTC. Translated: CASSRGDYGYTF.

This clone was counted ten times or more. This chain uses TRBV5-6 with TRBJ1-2; 8 positions match TRBD1. The V gene's germline CDR1 is SGHDT and CDR2 YYEEEE. Trimming at V came to 0 bases and at J to 8 bases, leaving 6 bases not matched to a gene. The CDR3 runs to 14 residues. CDR3 DNA: TGTGCCAGCAGCTTGGCCCCAGGACAGGGAGGCTACACCTTC. It translates to CASSLAPGQGGYTF. Using reference TRBV5-6 and TRBJ1-2 for the parts outside the CDR3, the full variable domain is DAGVTQSPTHLIKTRGQQVTLRCSPKSGHDTVSWYQQALGQGPQFIFQYYEEEERQRGNFPDRFSGHQFPNYSSELNVNALLLGDSALYLCASSLAPGQGGYTFGSGTRLTVV.